Following are 9 T cell receptor beta chains from one sample sequenced in a study of beta chain features in type 1 diabetes (dated by TCRdb to the late 2010s). Receptor amplification or capture employed the immunoSEQ multiplex PCR assay. All of the isolated RNA was reverse transcribed with the High Capacity cDNA Reverse Transcription Kit, so expressed TCRB transcripts were sequenced. As stored in TCRdb, this immuneACCESS dataset retains in-frame rearrangements with V and J assigned. A fraction of the clones does not appear; measured against another copy, unresolved V genes explain less than half of the discrepancy, and the remainder lacks a known reason. This sample comprises under 950,000 clones, 15% to 20% of them detected only once. The ten largest clonotypes hold 0.023% of the sample. The sequencing input was naive CD4+ T cells from blood. Taken with the paper, the label for cell subset or site translates to: true naive CD4+ T cells. These receptors all stem from a young woman in good health.

J is TRBJ2-3 and V is TRBV7-2; the D is unclear. The CDR3 runs to 16 residues. Germline CDR1 reads SGHTA; CDR2 reads FQGNSA. V was trimmed by 4 bases and J by 2 bases, leaving 16 bases between them. CDR3 residues: CASSSEIWTFTDTQYF. In DNA form, the CDR3 reads TGTGCCAGCAGCTCGGAAATCTGGACCTTCACAGATACGCAGTATTTT.

This clone was seen more than once but under ten times. The chain couples TRBV7-9 to TRBJ1-1; D uncertain. The V gene's germline CDR1 is SEHNR and CDR2 FQNEAQ (reference sequence). Trimming left V 5 bases short and J 4 bases short, with 14 bases between. CDR3 length: 14 residues. The CDR3 DNA sequence: TGTGCCAGCAGCCGATCCGTCCGGGGCACTGAAGCTTTCTTT. Encoded protein: CASSRSVRGTEAFF.

The chain recombines TRBV7-9 with TRBJ2-7; 9 bases fit TRBD2. The V gene's germline CDR1 is SEHNR and CDR2 FQNEAQ (reference sequence). After removal of 0 bases from V and 2 bases from J, the junction contained 2 bases not matched to a gene. The CDR3 extends over 15 amino acids. CDR3 DNA: TGTGCCAGCAGCTTAGCGGGACTAGCCCCCTACGAGCAGTACTTC. Its protein is CASSLAGLAPYEQYF.

V is TRBV6-5 and J is TRBJ2-7; 8 positions match TRBD2. Trimming took 7 bases from V and 3 from J; bases not matched to a gene: 11. Germline-derived CDR1 and CDR2 are MNHEY and SVGAGI. There are 15 residues in the CDR3. CDR3 coding DNA: TGTGCCAGCATCCCAGCGGGGGCTGATTTCTACGAGCAGTACTTC. The encoded protein is CASIPAGADFYEQYF.

This clone was counted between two and nine times. This chain connects TRBV7-2 to TRBJ2-1; a weak D match, TRBD2 (6 bases). Germline V lookup: CDR1 SGHTA, CDR2 FQGNSA. The V end lost 7 bases, the J end lost 5 bases, and 12 bases lay between the germline ends. There are 13 residues in the CDR3. The DNA for the CDR3 is TGTGCCAGCACCCAGACTAGAGACAATGAGCAGTTCTTC. Translation: CASTQTRDNEQFF.

This clone has a handful of counts. The genes are TRBV2 and TRBJ2-5; TRBD2 is a possible D gene (5 bases). This CDR3 contains 13 residues. The germline V and J ends were trimmed by 6 bases and 5 bases, with 13 bases remaining between them. The germline V gene has CDR1 SNHLY and CDR2 FYNNEI. CDR3 sequence (DNA): TGTGCCAGCAGGAAGGAGGCTAGGGAGACCCAGTACTTC. This codes for CASRKEARETQYF.

This clone was picked up a small number of times. The chain has TRBV10-3 and TRBJ2-7; TRBD2 aligns across 7 bases. The CDR3 has 14 residues. Per germline, CDR1 ENHRY and CDR2 SYGVKD. V shed 2 bases and J 0 bases; nucleotides not matched to a gene: 1. CDR3 nucleotide sequence: TGTGCCATCAGTGAGGGCGGGAGCTCCTACGAGCAGTACTTC. This translates into CAISEGGSSYEQYF.

This clone was found a few times. The rearrangement uses TRBV7-3 and TRBJ2-1; TRBD2 might be the D (5 bases). This CDR3 spans 14 amino acids. V lost 6 bases and J lost 8, with 17 bases in between. The germline gives CDR1 SGHTA, CDR2 FQGTGA. The CDR3 sequence: CASSPTRRRDEQFF. The CDR3, as DNA: TGTGCCAGCAGTCCAACCCGGCGGCGGGATGAGCAGTTCTTC.

The chain joins TRBV15 to TRBJ2-5; D is perhaps TRBD1 or TRBD2 (6 bases each). Trimming took off 8 bases at V and 5 bases at J, with 18 bases between the two ends. This CDR3 is built from 14 residues. CDR1 and CDR2 (germline): LNHNV, YYDKDF (reference sequence). The CDR3 is CATGKGGTPETQYF. CDR3 in DNA: TGTGCCACCGGGAAGGGGGGCACTCCGGAGACCCAGTACTTC.